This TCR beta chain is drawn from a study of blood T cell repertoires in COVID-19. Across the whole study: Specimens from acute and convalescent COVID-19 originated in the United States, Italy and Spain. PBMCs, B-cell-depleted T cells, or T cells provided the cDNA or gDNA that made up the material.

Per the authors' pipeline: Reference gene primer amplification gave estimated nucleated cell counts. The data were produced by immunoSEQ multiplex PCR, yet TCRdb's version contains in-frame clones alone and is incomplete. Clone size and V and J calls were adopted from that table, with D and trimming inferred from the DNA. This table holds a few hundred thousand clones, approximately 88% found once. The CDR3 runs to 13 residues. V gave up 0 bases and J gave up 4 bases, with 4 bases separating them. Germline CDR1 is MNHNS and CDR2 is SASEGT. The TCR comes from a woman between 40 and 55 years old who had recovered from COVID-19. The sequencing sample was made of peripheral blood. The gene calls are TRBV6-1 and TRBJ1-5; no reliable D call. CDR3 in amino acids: CASSEAQNQPQHF. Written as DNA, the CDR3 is TGTGCCAGCAGTGAAGCGCAGAATCAGCCCCAGCATTTT.